The 17 T cell receptor beta chains listed next were all sequenced from one sample in a study of blood T cell repertoires in COVID-19. Some clones are missing from TCRdb's copy, which holds only in-frame ones; the method was immunoSEQ multiplex PCR. Of 300,000 to 450,000 clones listed, approximately 77% were seen once; the top ten hold around 1%. Sequencing used peripheral blood. The source of these receptors is a human donor with acute or convalescent COVID-19. The donor label of this sample is uncertain.

CDR3 loop: CASSLQRSGDLYGYTF. DNA of the CDR3: TGTGCCAGCTCACTCCAAAGGTCAGGGGACCTCTATGGCTACACCTTC. The V gene is TRBV18, the J gene TRBJ1-2, with a tentative D call TRBD1 (6 bases). Germline CDR1 reads KGHSH; CDR2 reads LQKENI. The CDR3 has 16 residues. V was clipped by 4 bases and J by 4 bases, with 19 bases between them.

This sequence joins TRBV11-2 and TRBJ2-7; 7 nucleotides agree with TRBD1. Germline V lookup: CDR1 SGHAT, CDR2 FQNNGV. V trimming: 0 bases; J trimming: 6 bases; junction bases outside the gene matches: 8. CDR3 length: 15 amino acids. The CDR3 bases are TGTGCCAGCAGCTTAGAACAGGGGATGTTTAGCGAGCAGTACTTC. Translating it yields CASSLEQGMFSEQYF. The variable domain in full, completed from reference TRBV11-2 and TRBJ2-7, reads EAGVAQSPRYKIIEKRQSVAFWCNPISGHATLYWYQQILGQGPKLLIQFQNNGVVDDSQLPKDRFSAERLKGVDSTLKIQPAKLEDSAVYLCASSLEQGMFSEQYFGPGTRLTVT.

This chain uses TRBV29-1 with TRBJ2-2; no reliable D call. CDR1 SQVTM and CDR2 ANQGSEA come from the germline V gene. This CDR3 is 12 amino acids long. Trimming left V 6 bases short and J 5 bases short, with 10 bases between. The CDR3 coding sequence is TGCAGCGTAACTCAGAGGACCGGGGAGCTGTTTTTT. Its translation is CSVTQRTGELFF.

The V gene is TRBV25-1, the J gene TRBJ2-7; D is perhaps TRBD1 (6 bases). Trimming pared 1 base from V and 7 bases from J, leaving 14 bases between. Germline CDR1 is MGHDK and CDR2 is SYGVNS. The CDR3 totals 14 residues. The CDR3 is CASSEFGQKGEQYF. CDR3 coding DNA: TGTGCCAGCAGTGAATTTGGACAGAAGGGAGAGCAGTACTTC.

The V gene is TRBV29-1, the J gene TRBJ2-1, with D maybe TRBD2 (6 bases). Germline CDR1 reads SQVTM; CDR2 reads ANQGSEA. CDR3 size: 13 residues. Deletions cut 8 bases from V and 7 bases from J, with 18 bases between. CDR3 sequence reads: CSIYSGNRNEQFF. The CDR3 DNA is TGCAGCATATATAGCGGCAACCGTAATGAGCAGTTCTTC.

The rearrangement joins TRBV5-1 to TRBJ1-4; D call uncertain. CDR1 is SGHRS and CDR2 is YFSETQ in the germline V gene. This CDR3 is built from 17 residues. V was cut by 0 bases and J by 1 base, with 13 bases left in between. CDR3 sequence: CASSLEAGLLTNEKLFF. CDR3 bases: TGCGCCAGCAGCTTGGAGGCAGGTCTACTAACTAATGAAAAACTGTTTTTT.

This chain joins TRBV7-6 and TRBJ1-6; TRBD1 is a possible D gene (5 bases). Trimming cost V 4 bases and J 10 bases, with 11 bases left between them. The CDR3 has 13 amino acids. Germline CDR1 reads SGHVS; CDR2 reads FNYEAQ. CDR3 bases: TGTGCCAGCAGCTGGGGCTCAAACTCACCCCTCCACTTT. The encoded protein is CASSWGSNSPLHF.

The chain combines TRBV19 with TRBJ1-2; 8 nucleotides match TRBD1. CDR1 is LNHDA, CDR2 SQIVND, per germline (reference sequence). J lost 3 bases, V lost 3 bases, and 3 bases had no gene match. This CDR3 spans 14 amino acids. CDR3 sequence: CASSIPGQDYGYTF. Here the CDR3 DNA reads TGTGCCAGTAGTATCCCGGGACAGGACTATGGCTACACCTTC.

The rearrangement uses TRBV7-9 and TRBJ2-7, with 9 bases fitting TRBD2. Unmatched junction bases numbered 11, after V lost 1 base and J lost 7 bases. This CDR3 region has 16 residues. CDR1 SEHNR and CDR2 FQNEAQ come from the germline V gene (reference sequence). The DNA for the CDR3 is TGTGCCAGCAGCTTAGGACTTCTAGCGGGAATCGAGGAGCAGTACTTC. It specifies CASSLGLLAGIEEQYF.

Worth noting for this clone: The same CDR3 arises from other DNA sequences in this sample as well. The chain joins TRBV3-1 (or the pseudogene TRBV3-2) to TRBJ1-4; D is unresolved. The CDR3 contains 11 residues. The V gene's germline CDR1 is LGHDT and CDR2 YNNKEL (reference sequence). V was shortened by 2 bases and J by 15 bases, with 10 bases between the two germline ends. This chain's CDR3 is CASSQSLRLFF. DNA for the CDR3: TGTGCCAGCAGCCAATCACTTCGGTTGTTTTTT.

This chain connects TRBV29-1 to TRBJ2-3; D remains unclear. This CDR3 spans 10 amino acids. Trimming removed 8 bases from V and 5 bases from J, with 8 bases in between. Germline V lookup: CDR1 SQVTM, CDR2 ANQGSEA. CDR3 loop: CSTAKDTQYF. The CDR3 nucleotides read TGCAGCACGGCCAAAGATACGCAGTATTTT.

This clone has just one count. This rearrangement joins TRBV6-4 to TRBJ2-2; TRBD2 aligns across 8 bases. The CDR3 contains 18 residues. Germline-derived CDR1 and CDR2 are MRHNA and SNTAGT. V lost 1 base, J lost 2 bases, and 9 bases stayed unmatched. CDR3 nucleotide sequence: TGTGCCAGCAGTGACTTTTCTTTTGCGGGAGGAAACACCGGGGAGCTGTTTTTT. Translating gives CASSDFSFAGGNTGELFF.

The V call is TRBV10-1, the J call TRBJ2-1; 10 bases agree with TRBD2. The CDR3 spans 16 residues. Germline CDR1 reads WNHNN; CDR2 reads SYGVQD (reference sequence). The trim removed 0 bases at V and 7 bases at J, leaving 6 bases unmatched. The chain's CDR3 is CASSESSSGGRNEQFF. In nucleotides, the CDR3 is TGCGCCAGCAGTGAGTCCTCTAGCGGGGGTAGAAATGAGCAGTTCTTC.

The V call is TRBV5-5, the J call TRBJ1-5; TRBD1 matches 9 bases. Germline CDR1 and CDR2: SGHKS and YYEKEE (reference sequence). The CDR3 contains 15 residues. Germline trimming cut 0 bases from V and 7 bases from J; bases unmatched to any gene: 5. The CDR3 nucleotides read TGTGCCAGCAGCTTGGCCGGGACAGGGAGACAGCCCCAGCATTTT. As protein: CASSLAGTGRQPQHF.

This clone was seen a single time. The J gene is TRBJ1-2, the V gene TRBV7-9, with 8 bases lining up with TRBD1. The CDR3 consists of 15 residues. In germline, CDR1 is SEHNR, CDR2 FQNEAQ (reference sequence). The V gene end was trimmed by 1 base and the J gene end by 6 bases; junction bases not matched to a gene: 7. CDR3 sequence reads: CASSLDPGGENGYTF. The DNA of the CDR3 is TGTGCCAGCAGCTTAGATCCAGGGGGCGAGAATGGCTACACCTTC. Combining the CDR3 with reference TRBV7-9 and TRBJ1-2 gives the whole variable domain DTGVSQNPRHKITKRGQNVTFRCDPISEHNRLYWYRQTLGQGPEFLTYFQNEAQLEKSRLLSDRFSAERPKGSFSTLEIQRTEQGDSAMYLCASSLDPGGENGYTFGSGTRLTVV.

The CDR3 nucleotides are TGTGCCAGCAGCCCCACGCAGGGGATGGGTGAAAAACTGTTTTTT. Amino acid sequence: CASSPTQGMGEKLFF. J is TRBJ1-4 and V is TRBV7-8; D might be TRBD1 (6 bases). This CDR3 is 15 amino acids long. Trimming left V 5 bases short and J 7 bases short, with 17 bases between. The germline V gene has CDR1 SGHVS and CDR2 FQNEAQ.

In DNA form, the CDR3 reads TGCGCCAGCAGATCCGCCCGGACAGGGACACACAATGAGCAGTTCTTC. It yields the protein CASRSARTGTHNEQFF. The chain links TRBV23-1 to TRBJ2-1, with 8 bases identical to TRBD1. TRBV23-1 is identified as an open reading frame with a role that is uncertain. The V gene end was trimmed by 6 bases and the J gene end by 5 bases; junction bases not matched to a gene: 12. This CDR3 spans 16 amino acids.